This TCR beta chain was profiled in a study of T cell responses to AZD1222 COVID-19 vaccine. Background on the study: Samples with a second dose at about 4 or about 12 weeks were pooled together.

The CDR3 loop spans 13 amino acids. V was clipped by 2 bases and J by 9 bases; unmatched bases: 7. The germline CDR1 and CDR2 sequences are SGDLS and YYNGEE. About this clone itself: What it binds is unknown.

Sequencing was performed with immunoSEQ multiplex PCR; in TCRdb, only in-frame clones are kept and a portion is missing. The repertoire includes 170,000 or so clones, approximately 90% of them detected once, and about 2.6% sits in the top ten. Overall study findings and caveats: It was only after the peak T cell response that any repertoires were sampled. Targets within unmutated variant regions were reportedly found for nearly half of spike-specific TCRs. At baseline, seropositivity was found in only 5 to 7 AZD1222 recipients.

The chain recombines TRBV9 with TRBJ1-1, with 7 bases fitting TRBD1. Sample: peripheral blood, taken on day 0 of AZD1222 vaccination. The TCR sequence derives from an adult in good health. In nucleotides, the CDR3 is TGTGCCAGCAGCGTGAGCCAGGGGGACCAAGCTTTCTTT. This encodes CASSVSQGDQAFF.